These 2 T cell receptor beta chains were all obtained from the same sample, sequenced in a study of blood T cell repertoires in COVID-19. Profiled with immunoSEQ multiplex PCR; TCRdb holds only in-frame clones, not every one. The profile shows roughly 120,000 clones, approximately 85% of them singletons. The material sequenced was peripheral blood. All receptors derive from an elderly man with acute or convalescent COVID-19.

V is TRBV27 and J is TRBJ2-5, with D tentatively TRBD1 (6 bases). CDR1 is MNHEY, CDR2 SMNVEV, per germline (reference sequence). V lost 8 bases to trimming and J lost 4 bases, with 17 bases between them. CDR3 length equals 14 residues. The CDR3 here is CASQGQGGRETQYF. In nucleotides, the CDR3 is TGTGCCAGCCAGGGGCAAGGGGGTCGAGAGACCCAGTACTTC.

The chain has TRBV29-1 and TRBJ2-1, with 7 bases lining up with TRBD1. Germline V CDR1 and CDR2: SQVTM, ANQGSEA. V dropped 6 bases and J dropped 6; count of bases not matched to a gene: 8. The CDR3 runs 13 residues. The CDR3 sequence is CSVETGNLNEQFF. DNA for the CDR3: TGCAGCGTGGAGACAGGGAATCTCAATGAGCAGTTCTTC.